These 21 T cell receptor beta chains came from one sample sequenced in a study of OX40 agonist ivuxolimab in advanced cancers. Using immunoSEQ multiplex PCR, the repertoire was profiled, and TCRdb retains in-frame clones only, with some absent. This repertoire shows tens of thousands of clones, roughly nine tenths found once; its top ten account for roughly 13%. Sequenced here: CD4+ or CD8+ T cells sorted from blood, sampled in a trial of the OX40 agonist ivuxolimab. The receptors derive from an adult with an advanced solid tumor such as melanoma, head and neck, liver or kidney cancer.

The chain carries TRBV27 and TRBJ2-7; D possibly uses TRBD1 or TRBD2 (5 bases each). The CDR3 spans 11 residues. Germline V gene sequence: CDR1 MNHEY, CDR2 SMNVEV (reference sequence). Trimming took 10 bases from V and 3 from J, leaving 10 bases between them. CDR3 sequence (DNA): TGTGCCACCATTGGGGGCTACGAGCAGTACTTC. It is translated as CATIGGYEQYF.

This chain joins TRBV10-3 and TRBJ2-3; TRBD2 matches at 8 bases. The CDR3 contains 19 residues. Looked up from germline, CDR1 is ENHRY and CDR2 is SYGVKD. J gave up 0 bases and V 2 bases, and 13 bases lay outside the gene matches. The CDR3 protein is CAISEKAGGADPSTDTQYF. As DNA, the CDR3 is TGTGCCATCAGTGAGAAAGCCGGGGGGGCCGATCCTAGCACAGATACGCAGTATTTT.

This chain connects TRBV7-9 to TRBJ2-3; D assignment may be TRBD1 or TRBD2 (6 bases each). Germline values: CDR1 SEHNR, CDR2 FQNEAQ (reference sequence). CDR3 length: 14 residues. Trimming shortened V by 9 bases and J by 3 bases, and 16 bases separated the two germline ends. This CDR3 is CASRGQGRTDTQYF. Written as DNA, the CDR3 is TGTGCCAGTCGGGGTCAGGGGAGGACAGATACGCAGTATTTT.

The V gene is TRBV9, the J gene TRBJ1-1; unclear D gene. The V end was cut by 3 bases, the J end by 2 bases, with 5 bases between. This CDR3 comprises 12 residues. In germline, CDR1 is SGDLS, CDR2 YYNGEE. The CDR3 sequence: CASSAINTEAFF. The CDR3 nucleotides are TGTGCCAGCAGCGCAATAAACACTGAAGCTTTCTTT.

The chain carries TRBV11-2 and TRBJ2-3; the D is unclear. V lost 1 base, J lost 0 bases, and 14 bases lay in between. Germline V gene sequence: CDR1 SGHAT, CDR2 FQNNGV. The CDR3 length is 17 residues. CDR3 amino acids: CASSLGTWQSSTDTQYF. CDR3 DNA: TGTGCCAGCAGCTTAGGGACGTGGCAGTCCAGCACAGATACGCAGTATTTT.

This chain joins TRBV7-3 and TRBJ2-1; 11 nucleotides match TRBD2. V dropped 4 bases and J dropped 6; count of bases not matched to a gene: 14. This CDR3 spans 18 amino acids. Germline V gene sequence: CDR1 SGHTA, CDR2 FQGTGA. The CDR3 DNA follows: TGTGCCAGCAGCTACCCCAAGAGAACTAGCGGGGGTGGCAATGAGCAGTTCTTC. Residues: CASSYPKRTSGGGNEQFF.

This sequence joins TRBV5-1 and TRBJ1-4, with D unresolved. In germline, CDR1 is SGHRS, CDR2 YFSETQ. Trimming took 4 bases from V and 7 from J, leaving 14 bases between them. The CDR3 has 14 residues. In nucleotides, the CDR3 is TGCGCCAGCAGCCTGGATTCGAGAGGTGAAAAACTGTTTTTT. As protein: CASSLDSRGEKLFF.

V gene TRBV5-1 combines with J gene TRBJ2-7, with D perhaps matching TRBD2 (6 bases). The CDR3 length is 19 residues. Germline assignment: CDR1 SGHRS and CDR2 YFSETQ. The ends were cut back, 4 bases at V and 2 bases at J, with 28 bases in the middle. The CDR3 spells CASSIPEGSGGLGTYEQYF. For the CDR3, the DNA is TGCGCCAGCAGCATACCTGAGGGTAGCGGAGGGCTTGGAACCTACGAGCAGTACTTC.

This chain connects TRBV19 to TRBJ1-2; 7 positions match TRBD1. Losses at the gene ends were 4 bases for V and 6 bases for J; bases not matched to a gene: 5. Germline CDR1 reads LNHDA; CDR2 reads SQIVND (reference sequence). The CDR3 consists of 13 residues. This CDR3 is CASSTTGAHGYTF. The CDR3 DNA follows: TGTGCCAGTAGTACTACAGGGGCTCATGGCTACACCTTC.

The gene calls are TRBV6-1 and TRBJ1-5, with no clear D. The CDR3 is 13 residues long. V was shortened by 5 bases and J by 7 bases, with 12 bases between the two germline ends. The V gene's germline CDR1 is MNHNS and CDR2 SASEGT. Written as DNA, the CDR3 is TGTGCCAGCAGTTCACCCCCTGACCAGCCCCAGCATTTT. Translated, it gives CASSSPPDQPQHF.

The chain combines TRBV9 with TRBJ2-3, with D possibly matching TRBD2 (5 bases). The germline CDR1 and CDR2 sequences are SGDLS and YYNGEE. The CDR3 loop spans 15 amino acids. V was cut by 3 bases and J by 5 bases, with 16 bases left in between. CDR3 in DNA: TGTGCCAGCAGCGCCCGAGGGCTAGTCCTAGATACGCAGTATTTT. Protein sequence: CASSARGLVLDTQYF.

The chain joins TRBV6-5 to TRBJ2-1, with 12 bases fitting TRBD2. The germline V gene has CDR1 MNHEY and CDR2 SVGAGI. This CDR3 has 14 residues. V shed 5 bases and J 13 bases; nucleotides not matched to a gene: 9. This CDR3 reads CASSDGLAGQPQFF. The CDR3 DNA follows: TGTGCCAGCAGTGACGGACTAGCGGGACAACCTCAGTTCTTC.

CDR3 nucleotides: TGTGCCAGCAGCTTGAGTTTTCAGGGACGGACTAACTATGGCTACACCTTC. This sequence encodes CASSLSFQGRTNYGYTF. This chain joins TRBV5-4 and TRBJ1-2; a possible D gene is TRBD1 (5 bases). The germline V and J ends were trimmed by 1 base and 0 bases, with 16 bases remaining between them. The CDR3 runs 17 residues. The germline CDR1 and CDR2 sequences are SGHNT and YYREEE (reference sequence).

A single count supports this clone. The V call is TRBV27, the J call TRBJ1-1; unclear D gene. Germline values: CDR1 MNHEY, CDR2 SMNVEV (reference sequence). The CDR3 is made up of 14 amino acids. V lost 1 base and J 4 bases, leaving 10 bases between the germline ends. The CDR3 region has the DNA TGTGCCAGCAGTTTATTTGGGATACGCACTGAAGCTTTCTTT. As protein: CASSLFGIRTEAFF.

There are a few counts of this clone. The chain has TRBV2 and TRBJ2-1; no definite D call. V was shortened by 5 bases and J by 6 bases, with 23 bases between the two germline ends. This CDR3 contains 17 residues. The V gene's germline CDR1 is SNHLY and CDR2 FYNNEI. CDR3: CASSQNTPGERVNEQFF. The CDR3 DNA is TGTGCCAGCAGTCAAAATACGCCTGGGGAAAGGGTCAATGAGCAGTTCTTC.

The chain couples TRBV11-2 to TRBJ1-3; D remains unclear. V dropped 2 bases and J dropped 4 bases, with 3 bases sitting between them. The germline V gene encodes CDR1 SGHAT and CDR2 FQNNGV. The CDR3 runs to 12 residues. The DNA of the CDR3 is TGTGCCAGCAGCTTAATGGGAAACACCATATATTTT. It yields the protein CASSLMGNTIYF.

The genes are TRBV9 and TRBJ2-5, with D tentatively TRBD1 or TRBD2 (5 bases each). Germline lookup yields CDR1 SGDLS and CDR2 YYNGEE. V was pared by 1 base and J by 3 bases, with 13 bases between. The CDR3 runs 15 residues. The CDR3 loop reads CASSVTGRAKETQYF. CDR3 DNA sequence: TGTGCCAGCAGCGTAACGGGACGAGCTAAAGAGACCCAGTACTTC. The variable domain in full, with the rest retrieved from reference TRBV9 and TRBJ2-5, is DSGVTQTPKHLITATGQRVTLRCSPRSGDLSVYWYQQSLDQGLQFLIQYYNGEERAKGNILERFSAQQFPDLHSELNLSSLELGDSALYFCASSVTGRAKETQYFGPGTRLLVL.

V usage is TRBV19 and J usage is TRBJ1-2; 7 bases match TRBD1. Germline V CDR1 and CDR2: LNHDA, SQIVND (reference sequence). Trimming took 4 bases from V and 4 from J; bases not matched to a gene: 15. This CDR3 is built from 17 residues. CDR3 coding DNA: TGTGCCAGTAGTACAGGGGGTACCCCCCCCGCCATCTATGGCTACACCTTC. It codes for CASSTGGTPPAIYGYTF.

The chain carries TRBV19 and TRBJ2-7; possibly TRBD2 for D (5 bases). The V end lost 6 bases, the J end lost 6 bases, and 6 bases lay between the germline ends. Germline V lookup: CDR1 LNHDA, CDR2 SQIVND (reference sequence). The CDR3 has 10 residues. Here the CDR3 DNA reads TGTGCCAGTAGGGGAGCCGAGCAGTACTTC. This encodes CASRGAEQYF.

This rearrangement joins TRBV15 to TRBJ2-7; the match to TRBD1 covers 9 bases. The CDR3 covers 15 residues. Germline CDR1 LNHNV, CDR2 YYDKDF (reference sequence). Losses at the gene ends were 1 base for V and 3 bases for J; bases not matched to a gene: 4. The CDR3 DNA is TGTGCCACCAGCAGAGGGACAGGGGTTCGCTACGAGCAGTACTTC. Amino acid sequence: CATSRGTGVRYEQYF. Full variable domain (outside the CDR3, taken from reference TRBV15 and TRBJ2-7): DAMVIQNPRYQVTQFGKPVTLSCSQTLNHNVMYWYQQKSSQAPKLLFHYYDKDFNNEADTPDNFQSRRPNTSFCFLDIRSPGLGDTAMYLCATSRGTGVRYEQYFGPGTRLTVT.

DNA of the CDR3: TGTGCCAGCAGCTCAGGACTAGCGGGACCCTACGAGCAGTACTTC. This gives the protein CASSSGLAGPYEQYF. The chain recombines TRBV7-9 with TRBJ2-7, with TRBD2 identical over 12 bases. Germline CDR1 is SEHNR and CDR2 is FQNEAQ (reference sequence). CDR3 length: 15 amino acids. V lost 4 bases to trimming and J lost 2 bases; unmatched junction nucleotides: 3. The variable domain in full, completed from reference TRBV7-9 and TRBJ2-7, reads DTGVSQNPRHKITKRGQNVTFRCDPISEHNRLYWYRQTLGQGPEFLTYFQNEAQLEKSRLLSDRFSAERPKGSFSTLEIQRTEQGDSAMYLCASSSGLAGPYEQYFGPGTRLTVT.